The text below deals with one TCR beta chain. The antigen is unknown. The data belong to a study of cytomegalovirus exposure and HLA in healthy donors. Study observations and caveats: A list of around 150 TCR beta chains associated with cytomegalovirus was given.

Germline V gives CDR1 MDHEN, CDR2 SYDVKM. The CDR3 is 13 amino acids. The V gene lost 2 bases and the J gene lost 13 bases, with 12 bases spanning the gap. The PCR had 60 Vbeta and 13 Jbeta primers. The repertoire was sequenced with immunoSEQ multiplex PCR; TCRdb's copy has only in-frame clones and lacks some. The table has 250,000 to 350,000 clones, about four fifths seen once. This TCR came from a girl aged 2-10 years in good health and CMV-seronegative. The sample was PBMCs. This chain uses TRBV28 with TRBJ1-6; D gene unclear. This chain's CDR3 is CASSLVREFPLHF. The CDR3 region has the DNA TGTGCCAGCAGTTTAGTCCGGGAATTTCCCCTCCACTTT.